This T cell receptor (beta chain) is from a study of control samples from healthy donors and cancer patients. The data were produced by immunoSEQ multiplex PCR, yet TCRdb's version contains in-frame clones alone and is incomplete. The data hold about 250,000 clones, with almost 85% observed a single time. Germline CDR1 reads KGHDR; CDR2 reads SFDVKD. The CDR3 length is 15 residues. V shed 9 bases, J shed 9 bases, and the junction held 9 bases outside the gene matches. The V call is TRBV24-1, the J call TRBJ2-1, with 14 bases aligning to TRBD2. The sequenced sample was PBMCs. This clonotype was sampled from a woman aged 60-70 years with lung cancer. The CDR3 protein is CATDTGLAGVSEQFF. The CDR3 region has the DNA TGTGCCACCGATACGGGACTAGCGGGAGTAAGTGAGCAGTTCTTC.